The present entry profiles one T cell receptor beta chain with its context. This sample was taken from a study of shared clonotypes between healthy human individuals. Authors' methods: Junction-only immunoSEQ data arrived without quality scores, meaning filtering differed. Generated by immunoSEQ multiplex PCR, the TCRdb table keeps only in-frame clones and is missing some. The D gene and trimming were derived from the DNA, and the V and J assignments and clone size from that table. Of 490,000 or so clones listed, 76% are singletons. The CDR3 totals 13 residues. The V end lost 4 bases, the J end lost 10 bases, and 15 bases lay between the germline ends. The germline V gene has CDR1 SGHTA and CDR2 FQGNSA.

The J gene is TRBJ2-3, the V gene TRBV7-2; TRBD2 might be the D (6 bases). This sequence was found in a woman aged 40 to 50 in good health. Some clones in this sample may be carry-over from other donors' samples. Source material: PBMCs. The CDR3 spells CASSSLWDSPQYF. For the CDR3, the DNA is TGTGCCAGCAGCTCCCTATGGGACTCCCCGCAGTATTTT.